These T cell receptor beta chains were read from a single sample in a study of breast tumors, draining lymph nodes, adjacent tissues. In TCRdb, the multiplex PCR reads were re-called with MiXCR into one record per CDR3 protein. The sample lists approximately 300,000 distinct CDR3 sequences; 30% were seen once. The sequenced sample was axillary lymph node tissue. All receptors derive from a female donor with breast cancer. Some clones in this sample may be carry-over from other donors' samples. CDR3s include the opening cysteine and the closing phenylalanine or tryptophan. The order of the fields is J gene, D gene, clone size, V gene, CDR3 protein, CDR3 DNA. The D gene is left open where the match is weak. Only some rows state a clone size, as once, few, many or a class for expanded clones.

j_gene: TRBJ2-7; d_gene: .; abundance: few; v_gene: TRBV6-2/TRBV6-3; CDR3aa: CASSRGTYEQYF; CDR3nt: TGTGCCAGCAGTCGGGGAACCTACGAGCAGTACTTC
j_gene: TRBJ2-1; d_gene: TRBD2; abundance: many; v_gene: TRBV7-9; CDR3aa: CASQRLAGNYNEQFF; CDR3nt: TGTGCCAGCCAACGACTAGCGGGAAACTACAATGAGCAGTTCTTC
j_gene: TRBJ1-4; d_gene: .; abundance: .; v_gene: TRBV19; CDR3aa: CASSIVRSTTEKLFF; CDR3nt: TGTGCCAGTAGTATTGTTCGATCAACCACTGAAAAACTGTTTTTT
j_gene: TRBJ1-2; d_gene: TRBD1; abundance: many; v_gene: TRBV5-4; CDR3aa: CASSLGRDRARNYGYTF; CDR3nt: TGTGCCAGCAGCTTAGGTAGGGACAGAGCTCGCAACTATGGCTACACCTTC
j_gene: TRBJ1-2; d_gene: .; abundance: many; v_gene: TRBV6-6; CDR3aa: CASRGQGIHGYTF; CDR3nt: TGTGCCAGCAGGGGGCAGGGTATCCATGGCTACACCTTC
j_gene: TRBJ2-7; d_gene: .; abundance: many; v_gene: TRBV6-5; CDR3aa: CASSYLGEQYF; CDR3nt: TGTGCCAGCAGTTACTTGGGTGAGCAGTACTTC
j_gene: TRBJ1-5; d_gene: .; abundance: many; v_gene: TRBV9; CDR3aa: CASSVGGSQPQHF; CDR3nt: TGTGCCAGCAGCGTTGGCGGCAGTCAGCCCCAGCATTTT
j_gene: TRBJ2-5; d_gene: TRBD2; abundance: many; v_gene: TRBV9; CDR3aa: CASSVVASGAQETQYF; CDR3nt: TGTGCCAGCAGCGTAGTCGCTAGCGGGGCCCAAGAGACCCAGTACTTC
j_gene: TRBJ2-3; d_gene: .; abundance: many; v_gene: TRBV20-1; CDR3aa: CSAWTPDWQNTDTQYF; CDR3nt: TGCAGTGCTTGGACCCCGGACTGGCAAAACACAGATACGCAGTATTTT
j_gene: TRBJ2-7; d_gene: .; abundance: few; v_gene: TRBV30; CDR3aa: CACSAGSSYEQYF; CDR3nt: TGTGCCTGCTCAGCGGGTAGCTCCTACGAGCAGTACTTC
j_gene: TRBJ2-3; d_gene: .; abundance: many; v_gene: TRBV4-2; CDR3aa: CASSLLGASKNTDTQYF; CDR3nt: TGTGCCAGCAGCCTCTTAGGGGCCTCAAAGAACACAGATACGCAGTATTTT
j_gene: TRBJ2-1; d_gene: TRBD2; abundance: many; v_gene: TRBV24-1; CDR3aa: CATETSGTYNEQFF; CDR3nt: TGTGCCACCGAAACTAGCGGGACCTACAATGAGCAGTTCTTC
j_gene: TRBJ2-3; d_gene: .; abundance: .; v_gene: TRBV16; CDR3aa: CASSPLSRTSTDTQYF; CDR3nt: TGTGCCAGCAGCCCCCTTAGCCGGACTAGCACAGATACGCAGTATTTT
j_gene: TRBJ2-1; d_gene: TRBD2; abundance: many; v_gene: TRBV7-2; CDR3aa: CASSTGLAADNEQFF; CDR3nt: TGTGCCAGCAGCACCGGACTAGCGGCCGACAATGAGCAGTTCTTC
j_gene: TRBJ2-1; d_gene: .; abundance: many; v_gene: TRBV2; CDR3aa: CASIGAATYNEQFF; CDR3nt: TGTGCCAGCATAGGCGCGGCCACCTACAATGAGCAGTTCTTC
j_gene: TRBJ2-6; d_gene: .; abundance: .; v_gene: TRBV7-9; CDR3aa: CASSFTPNVLTF; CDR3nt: TGTGCCAGCAGCTTCACCCCCAACGTCCTGACTTTC
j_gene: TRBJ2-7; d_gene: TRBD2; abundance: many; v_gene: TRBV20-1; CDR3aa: CSARVPGLAGAYEQYF; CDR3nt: TGCAGTGCTAGAGTACCGGGACTAGCGGGGGCCTACGAGCAGTACTTC
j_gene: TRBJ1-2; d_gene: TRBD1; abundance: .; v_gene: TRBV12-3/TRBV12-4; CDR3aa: CASSSRGTGAKSYTF; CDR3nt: TGTGCCAGCAGTTCTCGCGGGACAGGGGCTAAGAGCTACACCTTC
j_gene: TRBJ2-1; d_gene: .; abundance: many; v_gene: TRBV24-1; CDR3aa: CATSDLRGVVSEQFF; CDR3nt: TGTGCCACCAGTGATTTGAGAGGGGTGGTTAGCGAGCAGTTCTTC
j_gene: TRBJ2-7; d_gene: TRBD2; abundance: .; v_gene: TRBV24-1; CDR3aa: CATSGGLARNEQYF; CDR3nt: TGTGCCACCAGTGGCGGACTAGCGAGGAACGAGCAGTACTTC
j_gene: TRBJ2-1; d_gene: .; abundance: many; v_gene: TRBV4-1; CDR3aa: CASSQGPIEDNEQFF; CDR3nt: TGCGCCAGCAGCCAAGGACCGATAGAGGACAATGAGCAGTTCTTC
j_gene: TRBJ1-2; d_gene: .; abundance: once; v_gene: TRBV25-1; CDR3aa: CASSARRLGDIGYTF; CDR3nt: TGTGCCAGCAGTGCTAGGAGATTGGGGGATATTGGCTACACCTTC
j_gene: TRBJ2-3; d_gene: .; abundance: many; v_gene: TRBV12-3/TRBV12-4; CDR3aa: CASRLGGADTQYF; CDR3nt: TGTGCCAGTCGTTTAGGTGGGGCAGATACGCAGTATTTT